The 19 T cell receptor beta chains listed next were all sequenced from one sample in a study of molecular identifiers for immune sequencing clone quantification. TCRdb recomputed calls from the PCR reads with MiXCR, one row per CDR3 protein. The sample includes about 60,000 distinct CDR3 sequences, around a fifth of them seen just once. The sequenced sample consisted of naive CD8+ T cells from blood, with Jurkat cell RNA spiked in. Subset reported: FACS-sorted CD8+CD4-CCR7+CD45RA+ naive T cells. The receptors come from a human donor in good health. Some libraries in this study had Jurkat cell RNA spiked in.

Notes on this clonotype: The CDR3 end shows no conserved phenylalanine or tryptophan, and so a read error is likely. The chain joins TRBV10-2 to TRBJ2-7; 9 bases match TRBD2. This CDR3 has 16 amino acids. Germline V gives CDR1 WSHSY, CDR2 SAAADI. The ends lost 6 bases at V and 5 bases at J; junction bases unmatched: 14. The CDR3 region has the DNA TGCGCCAGCAGACCTAGCGGGAACTTAGGCGGGGACGAGCAGTACTCC. Protein product: CASRPSGNLGGDEQYS.

Ten or more counts support this clonotype. This CDR3 reads CASKDPSGVQETQYF. CDR3 DNA sequence: TGTGCCAGCAAGGACCCTAGCGGGGTCCAAGAGACCCAGTACTTC. The rearrangement links TRBV2 to TRBJ2-5; 9 positions agree with TRBD2. Germline V gene lookup returns CDR1 SNHLY and CDR2 FYNNEI. The V and J ends lost 7 bases and 1 base, in that order; junction bases with no gene match: 7. The CDR3 totals 15 residues.

This clonotype was recorded at least ten times. CDR3 DNA: TGTGCCAGCAGTTTACTTAGCACCTTCACCGGGGAGCTGTTTTTT. Protein sequence: CASSLLSTFTGELFF. J is TRBJ2-2 and V is TRBV28; D remains ambiguous. The CDR3 has 15 amino acids. V was pared by 2 bases and J by 4 bases, with 11 bases between. Germline V gives CDR1 MDHEN, CDR2 SYDVKM.

This clonotype was counted ten times or more. This rearrangement joins TRBV13 to TRBJ1-1; 7 bases are shared with TRBD1. The CDR3 has 11 residues. J lost 6 bases, V lost 10 bases, and 5 bases had no gene match. Germline-derived CDR1 and CDR2 are PRHDT and FYEKMQ (reference sequence). The CDR3 region is CATGGDSEAFF. Written as DNA, the CDR3 is TGTGCCACAGGGGGGGACTCTGAAGCTTTCTTT.

For this clonotype: One end of the junction fails to match germline, which may point to a read error. The rearrangement links TRBV3-1 to TRBJ2-1; 7 bases align to TRBD2. This CDR3 contains 16 residues. Germline CDR1 is LGHDT and CDR2 is YNNKEL (reference sequence). CDR3 nucleotides: TGTGCCAGCAGCACCCAAAGCGGGAAAATGAACAATGAGCTGTTCTTC. This encodes CASSTQSGKMNNELFF.

This clonotype was picked up many times. The V and J genes are TRBV7-9 and TRBJ1-1, with 10 nucleotides matching TRBD1. V dropped 5 bases and J dropped 2; count of bases not matched to a gene: 11. Per germline, CDR1 SEHNR and CDR2 FQNEAQ (reference sequence). The CDR3 runs to 17 residues. Written as DNA, the CDR3 is TGTGCCAGCAGCCCAAAGTCCGGGACAGGGGATAACACTGAAGCTTTCTTT. Protein sequence: CASSPKSGTGDNTEAFF. The entire variable domain, with the rest obtained from reference TRBV7-9 and TRBJ1-1, is as follows: DTGVSQNPRHKITKRGQNVTFRCDPISEHNRLYWYRQTLGQGPEFLTYFQNEAQLEKSRLLSDRFSAERPKGSFSTLEIQRTEQGDSAMYLCASSPKSGTGDNTEAFFGQGTRLTVV.

In this sample, this clonotype turned up many times. The chain employs TRBV15 and TRBJ2-7; no clear D. Trimming pared 0 bases from V and 0 bases from J, leaving 12 bases between. The CDR3 extends over 16 amino acids. CDR1 and CDR2 from the germline V gene are LNHNV and YYDKDF (reference sequence). For the CDR3, the DNA is TGTGCCACCAGCAGAGATAAGCGATTCAGCTCCTACGAGCAGTACTTC. Amino acid sequence: CATSRDKRFSSYEQYF. The variable domain in full, with the rest retrieved from reference TRBV15 and TRBJ2-7, is DAMVIQNPRYQVTQFGKPVTLSCSQTLNHNVMYWYQQKSSQAPKLLFHYYDKDFNNEADTPDNFQSRRPNTSFCFLDIRSPGLGDTAMYLCATSRDKRFSSYEQYFGPGTRLTVT.

This clonotype was seen many times. In nucleotides, the CDR3 is TGCAGTGCTAGTGACCTAGCGGGGCCATCCTACGAGCAGTACTTC. This gives the protein CSASDLAGPSYEQYF. The chain employs TRBV20-1 and TRBJ2-7; 9 bases agree with TRBD2. Trimming cost V 3 bases and J 1 base; bases outside gene matches: 7. This CDR3 region has 15 residues. Per the germline V gene, CDR1 is DFQATT and CDR2 is SNEGSKA (reference sequence).

This clonotype was picked up many times. The chain joins TRBV12-3 or TRBV12-4 to TRBJ1-2; no clear D. The ends were cut back, 4 bases at V and 2 bases at J, with 11 bases in the middle. The CDR3 consists of 14 residues. The CDR3 sequence: CASSYQTANYGYTF. As DNA, the CDR3 is TGTGCCAGCAGTTACCAGACGGCGAACTATGGCTACACCTTC.

In this sample, this clonotype turned up a few times. The J gene is TRBJ2-1, the V gene TRBV27; no clear D gene. In germline, CDR1 is MNHEY, CDR2 SMNVEV (reference sequence). The CDR3 runs to 16 residues. V gave up 0 bases and J gave up 0 bases, with 9 bases separating them. The CDR3 loop is CASSLSSTSSYNEQFF. The CDR3 bases are TGTGCCAGCAGTTTATCTAGCACGAGCTCCTACAATGAGCAGTTCTTC.

The chain uses TRBV7-3 and TRBJ2-3; D unresolved. The CDR3 runs to 13 residues. V gave up 5 bases and J gave up 4 bases, with 10 bases separating them. Germline loops: CDR1 SGHTA, CDR2 FQGTGA. Here the CDR3 DNA reads TGTGCCAGCAGCACAAACGGAGCAGATACGCAGTATTTT. Protein: CASSTNGADTQYF. The full variable domain, in which reference TRBV7-3 and TRBJ2-3 provide the parts outside the CDR3, is GAGVSQTPSNKVTEKGKYVELRCDPISGHTALYWYRQSLGQGPEFLIYFQGTGAADDSGLPNDRFFAVRPEGSVSTLKIQRTERGDSAVYLCASSTNGADTQYFGPGTRLTVL.

This clonotype was seen at least ten times. This sequence joins TRBV7-8 and TRBJ2-1, with 7 bases matching TRBD2. CDR3 length equals 18 residues. CDR1 is SGHVS, CDR2 FQNEAQ, per germline. The V segment lost 1 base and the J segment 2 bases; nucleotides outside the gene matches: 11. CDR3 residues: CASSLGGGFSAAYNEQFF. The CDR3 coding sequence is TGTGCCAGCAGCTTAGGGGGGGGGTTTTCGGCGGCCTACAATGAGCAGTTCTTC.

In this sample, this clonotype turned up many times. The chain couples TRBV9 to TRBJ2-7, with D perhaps matching TRBD2 (5 bases). V lost 0 bases to trimming and J lost 3 bases, with 10 bases between them. This CDR3 comprises 14 residues. Germline V lookup: CDR1 SGDLS, CDR2 YYNGEE. The CDR3 is CASSVEADYYEQYF. As DNA, the CDR3 is TGTGCCAGCAGCGTAGAGGCAGACTACTACGAGCAGTACTTC.

This clonotype was recorded at least ten times. The chain combines TRBV4-2 with TRBJ2-5; 9 bases fit TRBD1. CDR3 length equals 14 residues. CDR1 is LGHNA and CDR2 is YNFKEQ in the germline V gene. Losses at the gene ends were 8 bases for V and 0 bases for J; bases not matched to a gene: 4. In nucleotides, the CDR3 is TGTGCCAGCTGGGACAGGGTCCACCAAGAGACCCAGTACTTC. Its translation is CASWDRVHQETQYF.

This clonotype was detected ten times or more. The chain is built from TRBV6-5 and TRBJ2-5, with 10 nucleotides matching TRBD2. Trimming cost V 5 bases and J 7 bases; bases outside gene matches: 7. This CDR3 has 14 amino acids. Germline assignment: CDR1 MNHEY and CDR2 SVGAGI. The CDR3 loop reads CASSPPGLASTQYF. The CDR3 DNA follows: TGTGCCAGCAGTCCACCGGGACTAGCGTCGACCCAGTACTTC.

This clonotype was detected ten times or more. The V and J genes are TRBV23-1 and TRBJ2-2; no reliable D call. TRBV23-1 is sorted into the ORF group, with uncertain function. CDR3 length equals 18 residues. The ends were cut back, 0 bases at V and 1 base at J, with 15 bases in the middle. The CDR3 DNA is TGCGCCAGCAGTCAATCTGTGGCGGAGACAAAGAACACCGGGGAGCTGTTTTTT. This encodes CASSQSVAETKNTGELFF.

As for this clonotype: A much larger clone differs from this one at a single base, so this may be a read error. This likely comes from a read error, as the CDR3 has no conserved phenylalanine or tryptophan at its end. The V gene is TRBV7-9, the J gene TRBJ2-7; D could derive from TRBD1 or TRBD2 (5 bases each). V was shortened by 5 bases and J by 2 bases, with 13 bases between the two germline ends. In germline, CDR1 is SEHNR, CDR2 FQNEAQ (reference sequence). CDR3 size: 14 residues. The CDR3 spells CASSNSTGPYEQYL. The CDR3 region has the DNA TGTGCCAGCAGCAACAGCACGGGACCCTACGAGCAGTACCTC.

This clonotype was observed a few times. The rearrangement uses TRBV3-1 and TRBJ2-7, with unresolved D. CDR1 and CDR2 (germline): LGHDT, YNNKEL (reference sequence). The germline V and J ends were trimmed by 7 bases and 2 bases, with 12 bases remaining between them. This CDR3 spans 13 amino acids. This CDR3 reads CASTGLDPYEQYF. CDR3 nucleotides: TGTGCCAGCACAGGCCTCGACCCCTACGAGCAGTACTTC.

This clonotype occurred many times. J is TRBJ2-5 and V is TRBV27; D remains ambiguous. The ends were cut back, 4 bases at V and 3 bases at J, with 12 bases in the middle. CDR3 length equals 14 residues. Germline CDR1 MNHEY, CDR2 SMNVEV (reference sequence). The CDR3 region is CASSSWGREETQYF. As DNA, the CDR3 is TGTGCCAGCAGTTCGTGGGGTAGAGAAGAGACCCAGTACTTC.